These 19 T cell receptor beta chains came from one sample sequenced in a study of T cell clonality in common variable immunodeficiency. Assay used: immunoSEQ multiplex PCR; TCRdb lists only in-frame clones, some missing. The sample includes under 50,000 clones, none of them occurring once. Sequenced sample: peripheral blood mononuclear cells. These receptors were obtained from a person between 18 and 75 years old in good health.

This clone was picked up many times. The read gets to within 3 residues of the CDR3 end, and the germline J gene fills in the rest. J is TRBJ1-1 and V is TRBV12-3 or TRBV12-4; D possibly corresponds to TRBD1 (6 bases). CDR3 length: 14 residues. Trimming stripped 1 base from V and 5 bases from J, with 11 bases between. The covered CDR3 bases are TGTGCCAGCAGTTTAGGGGGGCTAAATACTGAA. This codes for CASSLGGLNTE. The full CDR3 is CASSLGGLNTEAFF.

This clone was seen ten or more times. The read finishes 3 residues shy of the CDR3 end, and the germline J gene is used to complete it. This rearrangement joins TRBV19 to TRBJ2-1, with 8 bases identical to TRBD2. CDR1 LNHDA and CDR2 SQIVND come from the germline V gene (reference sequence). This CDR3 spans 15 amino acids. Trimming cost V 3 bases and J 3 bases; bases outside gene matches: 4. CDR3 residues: CASSIGGGLYNEQFF. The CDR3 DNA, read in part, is TGTGCCAGTAGTATCGGCGGGGGGCTCTACAATGAG.

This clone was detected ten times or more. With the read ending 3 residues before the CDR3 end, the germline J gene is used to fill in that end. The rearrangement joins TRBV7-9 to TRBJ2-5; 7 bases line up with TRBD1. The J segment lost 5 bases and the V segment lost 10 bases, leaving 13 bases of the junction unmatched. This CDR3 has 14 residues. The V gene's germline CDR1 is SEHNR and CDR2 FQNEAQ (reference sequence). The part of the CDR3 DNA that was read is TGTGCCACTGAACAGGGGCTCGCAGGGGAGACC. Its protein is CATEQGLAGET. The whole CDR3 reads CATEQGLAGETQYF.

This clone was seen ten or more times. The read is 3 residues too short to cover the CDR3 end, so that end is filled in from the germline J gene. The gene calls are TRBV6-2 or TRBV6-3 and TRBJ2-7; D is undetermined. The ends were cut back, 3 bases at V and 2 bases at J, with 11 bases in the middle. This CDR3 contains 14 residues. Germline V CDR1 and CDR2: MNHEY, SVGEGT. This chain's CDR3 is CASSYIGPTYEQYF. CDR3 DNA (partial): TGTGCCAGCAGTTATATCGGTCCCACCTACGAG.

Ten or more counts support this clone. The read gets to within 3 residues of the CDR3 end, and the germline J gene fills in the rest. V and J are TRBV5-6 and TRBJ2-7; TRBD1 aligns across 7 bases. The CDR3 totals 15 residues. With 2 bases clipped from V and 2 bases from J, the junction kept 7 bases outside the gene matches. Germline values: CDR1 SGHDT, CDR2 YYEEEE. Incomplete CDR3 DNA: TGTGCCAGCAGCTTCATGACAGGGCAAGCCTACGAG. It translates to CASSFMTGQAYE. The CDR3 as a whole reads CASSFMTGQAYEQYF.

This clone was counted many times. The CDR3 spells CASSLFRVEAFF. The covered CDR3 bases are TGTGCCAGCAGCTTGTTCAGGGTCGAA. The J gene is TRBJ1-1, the V gene TRBV5-6; the D gene is possibly TRBD1 (5 bases). With the read ending 3 residues before the CDR3 end, the germline J gene is used to fill in that end. Per germline, CDR1 SGHDT and CDR2 YYEEEE. The CDR3 totals 12 residues.

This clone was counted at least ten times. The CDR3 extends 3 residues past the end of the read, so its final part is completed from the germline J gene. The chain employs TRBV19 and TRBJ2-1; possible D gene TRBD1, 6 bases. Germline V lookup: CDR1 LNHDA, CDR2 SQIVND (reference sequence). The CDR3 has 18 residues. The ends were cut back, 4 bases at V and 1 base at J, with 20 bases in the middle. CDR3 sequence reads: CASSTHAGAPVSYNEQFF. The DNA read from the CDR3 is TGTGCCAGTAGTACACACGCAGGGGCGCCCGTTTCCTACAATGAG.

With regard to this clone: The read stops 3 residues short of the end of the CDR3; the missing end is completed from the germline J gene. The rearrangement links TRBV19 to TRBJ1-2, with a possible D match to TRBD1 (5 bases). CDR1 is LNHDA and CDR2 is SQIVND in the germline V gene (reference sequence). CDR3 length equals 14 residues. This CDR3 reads CASRTSGGNAGYTF. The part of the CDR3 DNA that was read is TGTGCCAGCAGGACTAGCGGGGGTAATGCAGGC.

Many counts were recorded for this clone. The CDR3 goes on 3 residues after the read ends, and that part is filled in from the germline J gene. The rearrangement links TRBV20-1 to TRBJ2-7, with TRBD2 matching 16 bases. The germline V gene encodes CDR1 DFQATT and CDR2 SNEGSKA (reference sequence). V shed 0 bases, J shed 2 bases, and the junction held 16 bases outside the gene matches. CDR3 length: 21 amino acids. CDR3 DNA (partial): TGCAGTGCTAGAGATCTCCCGGAGGCGGGACTAGCGGGGGGGGCGCCCTACGAG. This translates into CSARDLPEAGLAGGAPYE. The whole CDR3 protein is CSARDLPEAGLAGGAPYEQYF.

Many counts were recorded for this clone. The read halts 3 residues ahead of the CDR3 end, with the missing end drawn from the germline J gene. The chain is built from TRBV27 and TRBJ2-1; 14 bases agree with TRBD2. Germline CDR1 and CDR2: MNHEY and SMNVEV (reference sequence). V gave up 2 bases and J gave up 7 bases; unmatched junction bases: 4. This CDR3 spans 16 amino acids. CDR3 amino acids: CASSLTGLAGVNEQFF. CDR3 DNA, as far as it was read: TGTGCCAGCAGTTTAACGGGACTAGCGGGAGTGAATGAG.

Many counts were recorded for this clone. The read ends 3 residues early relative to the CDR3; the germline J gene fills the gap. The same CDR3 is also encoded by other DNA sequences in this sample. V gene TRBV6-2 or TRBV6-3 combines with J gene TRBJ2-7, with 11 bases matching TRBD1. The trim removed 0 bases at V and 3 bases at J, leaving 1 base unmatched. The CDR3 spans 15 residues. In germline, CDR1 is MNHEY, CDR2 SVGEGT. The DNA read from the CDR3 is TGTGCCAGCAGTTACTCGGGGACAGGGGGCTACGAG. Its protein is CASSYSGTGGYE. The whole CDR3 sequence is CASSYSGTGGYEQYF.

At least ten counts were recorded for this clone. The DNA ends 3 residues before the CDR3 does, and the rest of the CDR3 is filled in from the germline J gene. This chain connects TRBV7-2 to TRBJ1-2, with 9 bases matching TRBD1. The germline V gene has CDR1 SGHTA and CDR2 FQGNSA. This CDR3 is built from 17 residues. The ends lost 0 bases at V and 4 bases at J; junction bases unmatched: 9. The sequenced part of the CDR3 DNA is TGTGCCAGCAGCTTAGCAGGGACAGGGTCTTGGCTCTATGGC. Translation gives CASSLAGTGSWLYG. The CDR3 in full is CASSLAGTGSWLYGYTF. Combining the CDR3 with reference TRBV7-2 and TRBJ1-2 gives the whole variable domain GAGVSQSPSNKVTEKGKDVELRCDPISGHTALYWYRQSLGQGLEFLIYFQGNSAPDKSGLPSDRFSAERTGGSVSTLTIQRTQQEDSAVYLCASSLAGTGSWLYGYTFGSGTRLTVV.

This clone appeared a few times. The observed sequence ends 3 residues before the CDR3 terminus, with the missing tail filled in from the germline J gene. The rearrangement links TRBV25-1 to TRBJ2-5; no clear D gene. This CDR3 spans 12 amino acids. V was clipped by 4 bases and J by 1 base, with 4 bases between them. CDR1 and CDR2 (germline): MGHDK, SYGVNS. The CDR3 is CASSASQETQYF. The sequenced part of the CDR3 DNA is TGTGCCAGCAGTGCGTCCCAAGAGACC.

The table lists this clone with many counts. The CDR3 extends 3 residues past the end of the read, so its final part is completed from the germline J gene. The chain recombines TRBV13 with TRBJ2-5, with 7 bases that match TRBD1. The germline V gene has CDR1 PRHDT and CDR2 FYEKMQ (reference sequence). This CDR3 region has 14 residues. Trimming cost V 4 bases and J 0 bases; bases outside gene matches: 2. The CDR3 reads CASSSDRYQETQYF. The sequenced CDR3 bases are TGTGCCAGCAGCTCGGACAGGTACCAAGAGACC.

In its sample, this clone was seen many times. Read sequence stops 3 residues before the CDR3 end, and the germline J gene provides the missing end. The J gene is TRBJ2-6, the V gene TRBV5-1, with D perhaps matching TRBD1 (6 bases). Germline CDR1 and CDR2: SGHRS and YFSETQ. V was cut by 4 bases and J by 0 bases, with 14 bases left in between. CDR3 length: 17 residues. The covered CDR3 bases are TGCGCCAGCAGCCCTATGGTGACAGGCTCTGGGGCCAACGTC. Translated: CASSPMVTGSGANV. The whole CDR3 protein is CASSPMVTGSGANVLTF.

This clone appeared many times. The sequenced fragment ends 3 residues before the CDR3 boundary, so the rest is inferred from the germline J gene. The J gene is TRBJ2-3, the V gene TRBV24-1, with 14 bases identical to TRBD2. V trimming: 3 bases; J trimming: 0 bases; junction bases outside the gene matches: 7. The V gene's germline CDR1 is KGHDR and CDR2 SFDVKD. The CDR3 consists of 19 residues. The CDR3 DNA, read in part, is TGTGCCACCAGTGATCTCGGGACTAGCGGGGGCCACAGCACAGATACG. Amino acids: CATSDLGTSGGHSTDT. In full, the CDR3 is CATSDLGTSGGHSTDTQYF.

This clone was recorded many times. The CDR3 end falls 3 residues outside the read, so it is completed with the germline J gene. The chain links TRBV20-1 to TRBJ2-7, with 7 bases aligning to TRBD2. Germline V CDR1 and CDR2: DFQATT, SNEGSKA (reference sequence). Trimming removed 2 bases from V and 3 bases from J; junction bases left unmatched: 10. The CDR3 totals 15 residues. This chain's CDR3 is CSARPSRDYSYEQYF. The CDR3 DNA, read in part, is TGCAGTGCTAGACCGTCCCGGGACTACAGCTACGAG.

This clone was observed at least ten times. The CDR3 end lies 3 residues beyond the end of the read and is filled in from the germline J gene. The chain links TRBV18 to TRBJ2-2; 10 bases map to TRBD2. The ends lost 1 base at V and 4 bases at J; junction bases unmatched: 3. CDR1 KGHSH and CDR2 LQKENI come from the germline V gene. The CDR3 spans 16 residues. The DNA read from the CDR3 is TGTGCCAGCTCACCACGGCTAGCGGGAGCCACCGGGGAG. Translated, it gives CASSPRLAGATGE. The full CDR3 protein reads CASSPRLAGATGELFF.

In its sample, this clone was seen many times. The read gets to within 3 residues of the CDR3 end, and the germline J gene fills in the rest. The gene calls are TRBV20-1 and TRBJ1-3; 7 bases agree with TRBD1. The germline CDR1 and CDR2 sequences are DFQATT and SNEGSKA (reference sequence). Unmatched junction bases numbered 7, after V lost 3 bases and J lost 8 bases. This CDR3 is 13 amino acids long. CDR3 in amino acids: CSASGQDPYTIYF. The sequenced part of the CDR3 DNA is TGCAGTGCTAGCGGACAGGACCCCTACACC.